This T cell receptor (beta chain) appears in the sequencing data of a study of blood T cell repertoires in COVID-19. Across the whole study: Samples of COVID-19 (acute and convalescent) were obtained from the United States, Italy and Spain.

In the authors' methods: Reference gene primer amplification in the assay estimated nucleated cell counts. Generated by immunoSEQ multiplex PCR, the TCRdb table keeps only in-frame clones and is missing some. V and J calls and clone size are as listed in that table; D and trimming were resolved from the DNA. The data contain around 150,000 clones, about 85% of them singletons. In germline, CDR1 is SSHAT, CDR2 FNYEAQ (reference sequence). The CDR3 consists of 13 residues. The Seattle patients, enrolled during active infection, were followed longitudinally. Turning to this clone: Germline and junction disagree at one end, which may indicate a read error.

The V call is TRBV7-7, the J call TRBJ2-5; a weak D match, TRBD2 (5 bases). Sequencing input: peripheral blood. This TCR came from a human donor with COVID-19, enrolled during active disease. The donor label of this sample is uncertain. The CDR3 loop reads CASSLDWEETQYF. The CDR3 DNA reads as TGTGCTAGCAGCTTAGATTGGGAGGAGACCCAGTACTTC.